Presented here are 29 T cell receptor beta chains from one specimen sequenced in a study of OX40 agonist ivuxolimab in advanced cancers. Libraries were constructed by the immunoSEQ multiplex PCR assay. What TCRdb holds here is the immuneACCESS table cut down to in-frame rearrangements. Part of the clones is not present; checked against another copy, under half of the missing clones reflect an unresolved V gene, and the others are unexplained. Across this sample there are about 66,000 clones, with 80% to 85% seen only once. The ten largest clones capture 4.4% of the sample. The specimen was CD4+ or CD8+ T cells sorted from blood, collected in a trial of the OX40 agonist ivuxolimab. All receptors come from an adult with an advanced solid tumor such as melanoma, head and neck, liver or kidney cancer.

Written as DNA, the CDR3 is TGTGCCAGCAGCTTACGTGGGACAGGAAACACCATATATTTT. Translation gives CASSLRGTGNTIYF. The chain is built from TRBV11-1 and TRBJ1-3; TRBD1 might be the D (6 bases). The ends were cut back, 2 bases at V and 4 bases at J, with 9 bases in the middle. This CDR3 has 14 amino acids. Germline values: CDR1 SGHAT, CDR2 FQDESV (reference sequence). The variable domain in full, completed from reference TRBV11-1 and TRBJ1-3, reads EAEVAQSPRYKITEKSQAVAFWCDPISGHATLYWYRQILGQGPELLVQFQDESVVDDSQLPKDRFSAERLKGVDSTLKIQPAELGDSAMYLCASSLRGTGNTIYFGEGSWLTVV.

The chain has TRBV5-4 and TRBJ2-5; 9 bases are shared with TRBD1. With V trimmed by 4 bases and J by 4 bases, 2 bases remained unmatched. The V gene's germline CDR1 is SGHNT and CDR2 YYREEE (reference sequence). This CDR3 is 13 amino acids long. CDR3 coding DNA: TGTGCCAGCAGCATACAGGGGGCAGAGACCCAGTACTTC. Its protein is CASSIQGAETQYF.

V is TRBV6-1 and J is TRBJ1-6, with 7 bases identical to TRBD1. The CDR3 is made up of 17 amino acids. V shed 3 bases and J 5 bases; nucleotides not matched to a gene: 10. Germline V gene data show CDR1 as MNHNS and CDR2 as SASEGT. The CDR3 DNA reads TGTGCCAGCAGTGACCTCGGGCCAGGGGGTAATAATTCACCCCTCCACTTT. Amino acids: CASSDLGPGGNNSPLHF.

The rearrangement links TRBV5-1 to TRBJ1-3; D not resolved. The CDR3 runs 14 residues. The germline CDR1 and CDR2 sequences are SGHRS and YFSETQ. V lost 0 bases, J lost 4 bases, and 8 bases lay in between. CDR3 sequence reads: CASSLEGRGNTIYF. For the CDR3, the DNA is TGCGCCAGCAGCTTGGAGGGCAGGGGAAACACCATATATTTT.

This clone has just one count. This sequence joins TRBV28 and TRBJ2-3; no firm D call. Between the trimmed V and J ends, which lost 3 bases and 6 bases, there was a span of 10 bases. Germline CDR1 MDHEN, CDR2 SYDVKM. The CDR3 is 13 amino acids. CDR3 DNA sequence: TGTGCCAGCAGTTTGGTTAAGTCGGATACGCAGTATTTT. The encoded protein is CASSLVKSDTQYF.

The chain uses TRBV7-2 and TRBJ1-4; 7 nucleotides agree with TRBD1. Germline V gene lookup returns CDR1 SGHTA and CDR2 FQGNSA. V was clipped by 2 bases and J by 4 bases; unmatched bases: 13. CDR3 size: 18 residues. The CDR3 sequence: CASSLRPTGSSVNEKLFF. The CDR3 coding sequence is TGTGCCAGCAGCTTAAGGCCGACAGGGAGTTCAGTTAATGAAAAACTGTTTTTT.

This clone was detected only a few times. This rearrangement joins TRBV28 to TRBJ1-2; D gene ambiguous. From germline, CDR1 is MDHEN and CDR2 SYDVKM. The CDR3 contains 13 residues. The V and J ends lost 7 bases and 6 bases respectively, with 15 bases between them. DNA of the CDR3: TGTGCCAGCAAGGCAGGAACTTGGCATGGCTACACCTTC. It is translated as CASKAGTWHGYTF.

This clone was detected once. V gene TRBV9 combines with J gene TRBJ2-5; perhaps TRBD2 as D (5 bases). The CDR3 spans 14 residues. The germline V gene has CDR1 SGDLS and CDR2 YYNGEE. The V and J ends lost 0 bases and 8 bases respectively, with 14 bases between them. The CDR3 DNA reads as TGTGCCAGCAGCGTAGGGGGAGCCGCGAGTACCCAGTACTTC. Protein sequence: CASSVGGAASTQYF.

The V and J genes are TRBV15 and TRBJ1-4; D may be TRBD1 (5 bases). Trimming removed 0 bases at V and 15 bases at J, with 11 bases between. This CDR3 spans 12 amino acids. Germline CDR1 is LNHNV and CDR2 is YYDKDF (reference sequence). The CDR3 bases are TGTGCCACCAGCAGAGATGAGGGGATTTTGTTTTTT. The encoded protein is CATSRDEGILFF.

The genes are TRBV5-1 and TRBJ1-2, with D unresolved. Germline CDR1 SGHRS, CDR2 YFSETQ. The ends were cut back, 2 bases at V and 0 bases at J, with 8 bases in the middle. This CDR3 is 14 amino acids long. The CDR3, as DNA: TGCGCCAGCAGCTTCACAACTACTAACTATGGCTACACCTTC. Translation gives CASSFTTTNYGYTF. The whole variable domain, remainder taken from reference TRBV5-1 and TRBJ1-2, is KAGVTQTPRYLIKTRGQQVTLSCSPISGHRSVSWYQQTPGQGLQFLFEYFSETQRNKGNFPGRFSGRQFSNSRSEMNVSTLELGDSALYLCASSFTTTNYGYTFGSGTRLTVV.

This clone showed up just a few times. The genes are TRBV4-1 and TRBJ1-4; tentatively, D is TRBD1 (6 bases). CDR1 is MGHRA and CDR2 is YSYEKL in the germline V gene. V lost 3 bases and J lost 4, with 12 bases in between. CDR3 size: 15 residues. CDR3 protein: CASSHPDSFNEKLFF. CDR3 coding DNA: TGCGCCAGCAGCCACCCGGACAGTTTTAATGAAAAACTGTTTTTT.

The CDR3 protein is CASSSGQQETQYF. DNA of the CDR3: TGTGCCAGCTCAAGTGGACAGCAAGAGACCCAGTACTTC. The J gene is TRBJ2-5, the V gene TRBV18, with D possibly TRBD1 on 6 matching bases. The CDR3 runs 13 residues. Per the germline V gene, CDR1 is KGHSH and CDR2 is LQKENI. V lost 5 bases, J lost 2 bases, and 9 bases lay in between.

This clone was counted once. The CDR3, as DNA: TGTGCCAGCAGTCCCCTAGGGGGGCAGGGAGAGCAGTACTTC. Translation gives CASSPLGGQGEQYF. The chain links TRBV6-5 to TRBJ2-7; perhaps D is TRBD1 or TRBD2 (6 bases each). CDR3 length: 14 residues. Trimming removed 5 bases from V and 7 bases from J, with 18 bases in between. Per the germline V gene, CDR1 is MNHEY and CDR2 is SVGAGI.

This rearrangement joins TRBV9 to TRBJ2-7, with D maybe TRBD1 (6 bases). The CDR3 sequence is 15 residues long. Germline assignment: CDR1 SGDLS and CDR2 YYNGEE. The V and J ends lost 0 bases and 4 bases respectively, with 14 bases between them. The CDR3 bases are TGTGCCAGCAGCGTAGATTCCCAGGGGATGTACGAGCAGTACTTC. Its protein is CASSVDSQGMYEQYF.

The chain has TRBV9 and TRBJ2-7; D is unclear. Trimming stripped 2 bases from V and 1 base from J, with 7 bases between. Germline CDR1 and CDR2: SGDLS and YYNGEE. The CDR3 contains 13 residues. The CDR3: CASSVSESYEQYF. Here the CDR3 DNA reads TGTGCCAGCAGCGTCTCAGAGTCCTACGAGCAGTACTTC.

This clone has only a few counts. The CDR3 bases are TGCGCCAGCAGCCAATATCACGAACAGGGATATAGCACAGATACGCAGTATTTT. This translates into CASSQYHEQGYSTDTQYF. This chain joins TRBV4-3 and TRBJ2-3, with a possible D match to TRBD1 (6 bases). The CDR3 runs 18 residues. Germline-derived CDR1 and CDR2 are LGHNA and YSLEER. Trimming pared 2 bases from V and 0 bases from J, leaving 18 bases between.

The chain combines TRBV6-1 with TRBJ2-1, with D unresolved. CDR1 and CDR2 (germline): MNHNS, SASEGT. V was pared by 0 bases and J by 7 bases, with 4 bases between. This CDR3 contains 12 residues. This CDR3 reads CASSEAWNEQFF. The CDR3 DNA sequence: TGTGCCAGCAGTGAAGCGTGGAATGAGCAGTTCTTC.

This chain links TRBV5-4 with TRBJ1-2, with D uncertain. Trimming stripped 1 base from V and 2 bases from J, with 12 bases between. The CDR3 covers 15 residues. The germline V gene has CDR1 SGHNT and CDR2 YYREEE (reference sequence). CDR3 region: CASSLLILGNYGYTF. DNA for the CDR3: TGTGCCAGCAGCTTGTTAATTCTCGGGAACTATGGCTACACCTTC.

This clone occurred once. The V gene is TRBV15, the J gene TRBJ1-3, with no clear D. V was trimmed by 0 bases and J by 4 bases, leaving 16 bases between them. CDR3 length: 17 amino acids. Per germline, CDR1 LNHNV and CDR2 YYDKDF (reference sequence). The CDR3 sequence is CATSRDNGVLSGNTIYF. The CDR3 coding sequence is TGTGCCACCAGCAGAGATAATGGGGTTCTTTCCGGAAACACCATATATTTT.

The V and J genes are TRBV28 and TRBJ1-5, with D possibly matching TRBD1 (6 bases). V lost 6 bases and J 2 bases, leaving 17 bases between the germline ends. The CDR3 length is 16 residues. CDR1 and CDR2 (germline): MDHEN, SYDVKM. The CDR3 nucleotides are TGTGCCAGCAGAAAAGACAGGATGTTCGGCAATCAGCCCCAGCATTTT. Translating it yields CASRKDRMFGNQPQHF.

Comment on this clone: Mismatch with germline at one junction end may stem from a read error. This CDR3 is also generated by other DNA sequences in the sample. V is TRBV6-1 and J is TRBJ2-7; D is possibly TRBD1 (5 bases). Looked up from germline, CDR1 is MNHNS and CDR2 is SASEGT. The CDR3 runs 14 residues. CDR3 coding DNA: TGTGCCAGCAGTGAAACTGGCAGGGTCTACGAACAGTACTTC. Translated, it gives CASSETGRVYEQYF.

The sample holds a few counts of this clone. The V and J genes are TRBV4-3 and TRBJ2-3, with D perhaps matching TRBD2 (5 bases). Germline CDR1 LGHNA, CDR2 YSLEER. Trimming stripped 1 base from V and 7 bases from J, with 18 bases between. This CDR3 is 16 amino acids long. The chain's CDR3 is CASSQGVGGVLHTQYF. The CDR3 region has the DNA TGCGCCAGCAGCCAAGGGGTTGGAGGTGTCCTACATACGCAGTATTTT.

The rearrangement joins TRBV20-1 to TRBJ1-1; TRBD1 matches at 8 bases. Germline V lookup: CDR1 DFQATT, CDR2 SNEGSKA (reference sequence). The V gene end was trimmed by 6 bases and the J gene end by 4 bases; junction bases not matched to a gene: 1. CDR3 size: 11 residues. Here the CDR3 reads CSATGATEAFF. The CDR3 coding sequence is TGCAGTGCGACAGGGGCCACTGAAGCTTTCTTT.

The CDR3: CASSDGTSTETQYF. The CDR3 DNA is TGCGCCAGCAGCGACGGGACTAGCACCGAGACCCAGTACTTC. The chain is built from TRBV5-1 and TRBJ2-5, with 9 bases identical to TRBD2. The V gene end was trimmed by 4 bases and the J gene end by 5 bases; junction bases not matched to a gene: 6. This CDR3 region has 14 residues. Germline CDR1 is SGHRS and CDR2 is YFSETQ.

This CDR3 is CAISDSGEKLFF. For the CDR3, the DNA is TGTGCCATCAGTGACAGCGGTGAAAAACTGTTTTTT. The V and J genes are TRBV10-3 and TRBJ1-4; D is undetermined. V lost 3 bases and J 7 bases, leaving 6 bases between the germline ends. CDR1 is ENHRY and CDR2 is SYGVKD in the germline V gene. This CDR3 is built from 12 residues.

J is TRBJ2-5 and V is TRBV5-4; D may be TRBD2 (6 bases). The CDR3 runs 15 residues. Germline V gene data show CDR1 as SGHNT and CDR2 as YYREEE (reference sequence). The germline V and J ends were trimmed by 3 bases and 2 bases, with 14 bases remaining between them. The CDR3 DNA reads TGTGCCAGCAGCTCCACACGGGGGTCTCAAGAGACCCAGTACTTC. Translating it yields CASSSTRGSQETQYF.

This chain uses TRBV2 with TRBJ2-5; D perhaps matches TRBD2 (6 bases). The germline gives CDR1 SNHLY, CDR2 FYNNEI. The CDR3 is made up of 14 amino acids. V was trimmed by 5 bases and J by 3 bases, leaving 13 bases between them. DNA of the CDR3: TGTGCCAGCAGTTTTTCCCCGGGAGAAGAGACCCAGTACTTC. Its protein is CASSFSPGEETQYF.

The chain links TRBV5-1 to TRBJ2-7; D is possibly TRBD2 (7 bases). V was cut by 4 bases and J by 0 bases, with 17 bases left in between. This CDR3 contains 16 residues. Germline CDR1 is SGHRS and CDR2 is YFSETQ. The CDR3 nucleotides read TGCGCCAGCAGCCTGGGGGGGCCACTCCTCTCCTACGAGCAGTACTTC. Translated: CASSLGGPLLSYEQYF.

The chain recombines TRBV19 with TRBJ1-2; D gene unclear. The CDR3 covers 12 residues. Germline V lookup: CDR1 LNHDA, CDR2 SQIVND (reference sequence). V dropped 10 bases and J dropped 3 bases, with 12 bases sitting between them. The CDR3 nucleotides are TGTGCCACGAAATACTTAGACTATGGCTACACCTTC. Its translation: CATKYLDYGYTF.